This TCR beta chain was documented in a study of blood T cell repertoires in COVID-19. As for the study in general: COVID-19 samples, acute and convalescent, were from the United States, Italy and Spain. T cells, B-cell-depleted T cells, or PBMCs provided the cDNA or gDNA that served as material.

This clone was found a few times. The V gene end was trimmed by 4 bases and the J gene end by 1 base; junction bases not matched to a gene: 11. This CDR3 comprises 17 residues. Germline V gene lookup returns CDR1 LGHDT and CDR2 YNNKEL (reference sequence). As handled by the study authors: Estimation of nucleated cell counts relied on the amplification of reference gene primers. The table came from immunoSEQ multiplex PCR; TCRdb's copy has only in-frame clones and leaves some out. That table is the source of V, J and clone size, and D and trimming were worked out from the DNA. The sample consists of roughly 87,000 clones, about four fifths of them appearing once.

This TCR was recovered from a woman between 70 and 85 years old with acute or convalescent COVID-19. The chain employs TRBV3-1 (or the pseudogene TRBV3-2) and TRBJ1-1; 8 nucleotides match TRBD1. The sequenced sample consisted of peripheral blood. The CDR3 DNA is TGTGCCAGCAGCCTGGCAGGGGGCGCGGGTCGGAACACTGAAGCTTTCTTT. Amino acids: CASSLAGGAGRNTEAFF.